This TCR beta chain appears in the sequencing data of a study of T cell responses to AZD1222 COVID-19 vaccine. Study outcomes and limitations: Seropositivity was recorded at baseline in only 6 or 7 AZD1222 recipients. Mostly white British, mostly female donors; authors suggested clonal diversity may be underestimated.

Of note for this clone: The antigen remains unidentified.

Only in-frame clones appear in the TCRdb table, and some are missing; sequencing was by immunoSEQ multiplex PCR. Counted here are about 120,000 clones, roughly 90% occurring once; the ten biggest clones make up more than 3%. The CDR3 spans 15 residues. J lost 0 bases, V lost 5 bases, and 3 bases had no gene match. Germline CDR1 and CDR2: SNHLY and FYNNEI. The sample here was peripheral blood, taken on day 0 of AZD1222 vaccination. This sequence was found in an adult in good health. The genes are TRBV2 and TRBJ1-3; 8 positions match TRBD1. The CDR3 protein is CASSPGQASGNTIYF. Here the CDR3 DNA reads TGTGCCAGCAGTCCGGGACAGGCCTCTGGAAACACCATATATTTT.